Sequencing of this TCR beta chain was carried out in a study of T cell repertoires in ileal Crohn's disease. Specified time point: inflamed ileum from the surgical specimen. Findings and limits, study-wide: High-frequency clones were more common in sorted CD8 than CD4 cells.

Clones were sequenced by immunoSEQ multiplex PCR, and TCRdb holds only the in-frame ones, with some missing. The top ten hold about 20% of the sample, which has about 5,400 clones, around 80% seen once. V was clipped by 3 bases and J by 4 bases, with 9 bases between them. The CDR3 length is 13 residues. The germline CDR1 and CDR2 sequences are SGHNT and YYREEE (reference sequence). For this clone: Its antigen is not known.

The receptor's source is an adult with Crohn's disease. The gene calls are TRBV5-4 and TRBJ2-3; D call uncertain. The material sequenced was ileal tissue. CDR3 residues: CASSYPRADTQYF. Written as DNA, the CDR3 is TGTGCCAGCAGCTACCCTCGAGCAGATACGCAGTATTTT.